This TCR beta chain was obtained from a study of CD8+ T cells in alopecia areata. Study outcomes and limitations: For patients receiving tofacitinib, scalp clonality and expanded CD8+ clones among the top 100 significantly decreased.

Points on this clone: What it binds is unknown.

Per the germline V gene, CDR1 is GTSNPN and CDR2 is SVGIG (reference sequence). V lost 0 bases and J lost 2; bases outside the gene matches: 3. The CDR3 has 15 amino acids. Isolated RNA was reverse transcribed into cDNA used as the sequencing template. Libraries were prepared by immunoSEQ multiplex PCR; TCRdb keeps only in-frame clonotypes and omits some of them. The sample lists around 120,000 clones; 50% to 75% were seen once. Described treatment: oral pan-JAK inhibitor, 5-10 mg twice daily. Obtained from alopecia areata patients were lesional scalp punch biopsies along with peripheral blood. The sample in question was CD8+ T cells sorted from blood, obtained at week 4, from a patient treated with tofacitinib. The sequence was obtained from a human donor with alopecia areata. The chain combines TRBV30 with TRBJ1-2; 10 bases fit TRBD1. The CDR3 reads CAWSVPGQGNYGYTF. The CDR3 DNA is TGTGCCTGGAGTGTACCGGGACAGGGGAACTATGGCTACACCTTC.